The 18 T cell receptor beta chains in this list originate from one sample, sequenced in a study of STAT3 mutations in large granular lymphocyte leukemia. Study-level findings and limits: Every T-cell large granular lymphocyte leukemia patient had at least one immunodominant TCR beta clonotype.

No antigen is known for these receptors. Sequenced by immunoSEQ multiplex PCR; TCRdb stores in-frame clones only, minus some. The sample gives approximately 27,000 clones, about 83% of which show up once; approximately 28% is in the top ten. Material: peripheral blood mononuclear cells. These receptors all come from a woman aged 45-60 years with T-cell large granular lymphocyte leukemia. Some clones in this sample may be carry-over from other donors' samples.

This chain connects TRBV6-6 to TRBJ2-7; D gene unclear. The CDR3 totals 12 residues. The germline gives CDR1 MNHNY, CDR2 SVGAGI (reference sequence). V lost 7 bases and J lost 2, with 9 bases in between. In DNA, the CDR3 is TGTGCCAGCAAACGAGGACCCTACGAGCAGTACTTC. This encodes CASKRGPYEQYF.

This clone was recorded once. The chain links TRBV6-6 to TRBJ1-5, with no clear D. This CDR3 contains 12 residues. V was shortened by 11 bases and J by 4 bases, with 12 bases between the two germline ends. Germline CDR1 and CDR2: MNHNY and SVGAGI (reference sequence). The CDR3 sequence is CASYTSNQPQHF. The CDR3 DNA reads as TGTGCCTCATACACTTCTAATCAGCCCCAGCATTTT.

This chain links TRBV7-9 with TRBJ2-7; no firm D call. V shed 4 bases and J shed 3 bases, with 13 bases lying between them. The V gene's germline CDR1 is SEHNR and CDR2 FQNEAQ (reference sequence). The CDR3 covers 14 residues. CDR3 region: CASSSTDRYYEQYF. The CDR3 DNA sequence: TGTGCCAGCAGCTCAACGGACCGGTACTACGAGCAGTACTTC.

The rearrangement joins TRBV6-6 to TRBJ1-4, with D tentatively TRBD1 (6 bases). The CDR3 consists of 16 residues. With 2 bases removed from V and 1 base from J, the gap between germline ends came to 11 bases. The V gene's germline CDR1 is MNHNY and CDR2 SVGAGI (reference sequence). The DNA for the CDR3 is TGTGCCAGCAGTTACAAGGGGGGTTTAACTAATGAAAAACTGTTTTTT. It encodes CASSYKGGLTNEKLFF.

This rearrangement joins TRBV9 to TRBJ2-3; TRBD2 matches at 9 bases. From germline, CDR1 is SGDLS and CDR2 YYNGEE. V lost 1 base, J lost 6 bases, and 3 bases stayed unmatched. The CDR3 covers 14 residues. CDR3 sequence: CASSVLAGLDTQYF. For the CDR3, the DNA is TGTGCCAGCAGCGTACTAGCGGGACTCGATACGCAGTATTTT.

The rearrangement uses TRBV18 and TRBJ1-1; D remains unclear. V gave up 4 bases and J gave up 0 bases, with 6 bases separating them. CDR1 and CDR2 (germline): KGHSH, LQKENI. This CDR3 region has 13 residues. In DNA form, the CDR3 reads TGTGCCAGCTCACAGGGAATGAACACTGAAGCTTTCTTT. Translating gives CASSQGMNTEAFF. The full variable domain, with the rest looked up from reference TRBV18 and TRBJ1-1, is NAGVMQNPRHLVRRRGQEARLRCSPMKGHSHVYWYRQLPEEGLKFMVYLQKENIIDESGMPKERFSAEFPKEGPSILRIQQVVRGDSAAYFCASSQGMNTEAFFGQGTRLTVV.

V usage is TRBV9 and J usage is TRBJ1-1; TRBD1 might be the D (5 bases). The CDR3 has 15 residues. Between the trimmed V and J ends, which lost 0 bases and 0 bases, there was a span of 9 bases. From germline, CDR1 is SGDLS and CDR2 YYNGEE. The CDR3 sequence: CASSVEGLLNTEAFF. In nucleotides, the CDR3 is TGTGCCAGCAGCGTAGAGGGACTGCTGAACACTGAAGCTTTCTTT.

The J gene is TRBJ2-1, the V gene TRBV5-4, with D uncertain. V lost 1 base and J lost 0, with 14 bases in between. The germline gives CDR1 SGHNT, CDR2 YYREEE (reference sequence). This CDR3 is 17 amino acids long. The CDR3, as DNA: TGTGCCAGCAGCTTGACTCGTATGGCTTCCTCCTACAATGAGCAGTTCTTC. Protein product: CASSLTRMASSYNEQFF.

The chain couples TRBV19 to TRBJ1-1; no clear D gene. This CDR3 comprises 12 residues. V shed 6 bases and J shed 1 base, with 6 bases lying between them. The germline CDR1 and CDR2 sequences are LNHDA and SQIVND (reference sequence). CDR3 protein: CASRYGNTEAFF. DNA of the CDR3: TGTGCCAGTAGGTACGGGAACACTGAAGCTTTCTTT.

The chain is built from TRBV27 and TRBJ2-2; D gene unclear. This CDR3 has 13 amino acids. V was pared by 2 bases and J by 6 bases, with 7 bases between. Germline V lookup: CDR1 MNHEY, CDR2 SMNVEV (reference sequence). Here the CDR3 DNA reads TGTGCCAGCAGTTTAGTTGGGTCCGGGGAGCTGTTTTTT. Protein sequence: CASSLVGSGELFF.

This sequence joins TRBV30 and TRBJ1-5, with D maybe TRBD1 (5 bases). The CDR3 has 13 residues. V lost 1 base and J 5 bases, leaving 9 bases between the germline ends. Germline lookup yields CDR1 GTSNPN and CDR2 SVGIG (reference sequence). CDR3 DNA sequence: TGTGCCTGGAGTGCGGCAGGGCATCAGCCCCAGCATTTT. Protein product: CAWSAAGHQPQHF.

The gene calls are TRBV18 and TRBJ2-1; tentative D call: TRBD2 (5 bases). Germline CDR1 and CDR2: KGHSH and LQKENI. This CDR3 has 14 residues. Deletions cut 0 bases from V and 8 bases from J, with 11 bases between. The CDR3 loop is CASSPPGVPDEQFF. The CDR3 region has the DNA TGTGCCAGCTCACCACCGGGAGTTCCTGATGAGCAGTTCTTC.

The chain links TRBV7-2 to TRBJ2-5; TRBD2 is a possible D gene (6 bases). CDR1 SGHTA and CDR2 FQGNSA come from the germline V gene. V was clipped by 1 base and J by 3 bases, with 15 bases between them. This CDR3 comprises 16 residues. This CDR3 is CASSLERLGGEETQYF. The CDR3 coding sequence is TGTGCCAGCAGCTTAGAGAGGTTGGGCGGGGAAGAGACCCAGTACTTC.

The rearrangement links TRBV5-5 to TRBJ2-7; 7 bases are a match to TRBD2. Looked up from germline, CDR1 is SGHKS and CDR2 is YYEKEE (reference sequence). The CDR3 loop spans 14 amino acids. J lost 6 bases, V lost 5 bases, and 11 bases had no gene match. Here the CDR3 reads CASSPGLVVGEQYF. In DNA, the CDR3 is TGTGCCAGCAGTCCCGGACTAGTGGTAGGCGAGCAGTACTTC.

The rearrangement links TRBV9 to TRBJ2-1; possible D gene TRBD2, 6 bases. The CDR3 consists of 17 residues. Germline assignment: CDR1 SGDLS and CDR2 YYNGEE. The V end was cut by 4 bases, the J end by 7 bases, with 24 bases between. CDR3 sequence reads: CASSLHPGTPTINEQFF. The CDR3 DNA follows: TGTGCCAGCAGCCTTCACCCCGGGACTCCAACTATAAATGAGCAGTTCTTC.

The rearrangement links TRBV12-5 to TRBJ2-7, with TRBD2 as a possible D gene (7 bases). The CDR3 totals 15 residues. The V gene lost 6 bases and the J gene lost 3 bases, with 18 bases spanning the gap. The V gene's germline CDR1 is LGHNT and CDR2 FRNRAP. The CDR3 DNA follows: TGTGCTAGTGGAAGGGGGGCTAGCGGCATCTACGAGCAGTACTTC. It is translated as CASGRGASGIYEQYF.

V usage is TRBV5-1 and J usage is TRBJ2-1, with 8 bases aligning to TRBD2. The germline V gene encodes CDR1 SGHRS and CDR2 YFSETQ. Trimming at V came to 5 bases and at J to 2 bases, leaving 3 bases not matched to a gene. The CDR3 loop spans 14 amino acids. The CDR3 sequence: CASRLAETYNEQFF. The CDR3 bases are TGCGCCAGCAGACTAGCGGAAACCTACAATGAGCAGTTCTTC. Together with reference TRBV5-1 and TRBJ2-1, the CDR3 gives the full variable domain: KAGVTQTPRYLIKTRGQQVTLSCSPISGHRSVSWYQQTPGQGLQFLFEYFSETQRNKGNFPGRFSGRQFSNSRSEMNVSTLELGDSALYLCASRLAETYNEQFFGPGTRLTVL.

The V gene is TRBV7-9, the J gene TRBJ2-3; possibly TRBD2 for D (6 bases). The CDR3 runs to 16 residues. The germline CDR1 and CDR2 sequences are SEHNR and FQNEAQ (reference sequence). Between the trimmed V and J ends, which lost 4 bases and 0 bases, there was a span of 14 bases. DNA of the CDR3: TGTGCCAGCAGCTCCTCGGGGGTCCTTAGCACAGATACGCAGTATTTT. Encoded protein: CASSSSGVLSTDTQYF. Together with reference TRBV7-9 and TRBJ2-3, the CDR3 gives the full variable domain: DTGVSQNPRHKITKRGQNVTFRCDPISEHNRLYWYRQTLGQGPEFLTYFQNEAQLEKSRLLSDRFSAERPKGSFSTLEIQRTEQGDSAMYLCASSSSGVLSTDTQYFGPGTRLTVL.